This TCR beta chain was captured in a study of T-cell memory formation after mild COVID-19 (dated by TCRdb to the early 2020s). About the investigation overall: Most TCR sequence clusters were specific to one of the two donors. In two donors, T-cell clones that expanded and contracted after mild COVID-19 were followed by sequencing TCRalpha and TCRbeta repertoires longitudinally. Two young, previously healthy adult volunteers, one female and one male, were included in the cohort. The research as a whole found: Contracting CD4+ clones were found mainly in CM and EM memory subsets, while CD8+ clones were enriched in EMRA. Only two mild cases were covered by the study, and larger cohorts that include severe cases with pre-infection samples were considered necessary. Some responding clones were found in pre-infection memory, which suggests that pre-existing cross-reactive memory T cells took part in the SARS-CoV-2 response. Balanced CD4/CD8 phenotypes were observed for clones contracting from day 15 to 85, whereas a bias towards CD4+ was observed for a second wave of clones expanding from day 15 to 37. The second-wave clones that peaked on day 37 were not confirmed to be SARS-CoV-2 specific.

The germline V gene sets CDR1 to SNHLY and CDR2 to FYNNEI. Ends trimmed: V by 9 bases, J by 6 bases; bases unmatched to a gene: 6. The CDR3 measures 13 amino acids from cysteine to phenylalanine. CDR3 DNA only is kept here, 39 bases in frame from base 1. Ficoll-Paque density gradient centrifugation was the method used to isolate PBMCs. Reads for this sample came from an Illumina NovaSeq 6000. Using 5'RACE with constant-segment primers, TCRalpha and TCRbeta cDNA libraries were constructed, with sample barcodes and unique molecular identifiers added in the process. Trizol reagent was used to extract RNA from every sample. Library amplification was performed in two PCR steps, and a second sample barcode and Illumina TruSeq adapters were introduced in the second step. Libraries were sequenced on an Illumina NovaSeq with 2 x 150 bp paired-end reads. The published analysis was carried out like this. Demultiplexing of reads and collapsing into UMI-guided consensus sequences were performed with migec v1.2.7. With mixcr v2.1.11, UMI consensuses were aligned to TRA and TRB V and J templates and assembled into clonotypes. A clonotype was counted as expanded or contracted only when both edgeR and NoisET called the clonotype significant, with the noise models trained on biological replicates. For edgeR calls, the cutoffs were a false discovery rate-adjusted p below 0.01 and a log2 fold-change threshold of 1. As an exploratory analysis of dynamics, max-normalized trajectories of the 1000 most abundant clonotypes were examined by PCA with hierarchical clustering. Each responding clone was given a CD4 or CD8 phenotype based on the CD4+ and CD8+ repertoires, which had been sequenced separately. Through fastp at Q25 and MiXCR, TCRdb rebuilt clones from the public reads, retaining in-frame beta chains. Entries that share a CDR3 protein sequence are merged under the most common genes and DNA. The V and J calls reflect TCRdb's pipeline rather than the authors' work. Within this sample are about 320,000 distinct CDR3 sequences, with around 15% of them counted one time only. The leading ten clones occupy 21% of the sample.

This clonotype has just a few counts. Its target antigen remains unknown. Per-nucleotide qualities are absent, and no much larger clonotype sits a single base away. Rearrangement joined TRBV2 to TRBJ2-7, and 12 junction bases match TRBD2. Sequenced: PBMCs or a T cell subset sorted from them (not recorded which). The sequence was obtained from a young man who had mild COVID-19 (a few samples of this study predate the infection). The sample titles of this study are shuffled in the database, so cell type and time point are left out; the donor was told from shared clones. The CDR3 in this case is CASAGLAGSEQYF. DNA sequence: TGTGCCAGTGCGGGACTAGCGGGTTCCGAGCAGTACTTC.